These 23 T cell receptor beta chains originate from one sample sequenced in a study of blood T cell repertoires in COVID-19. Sequencing was performed with immunoSEQ multiplex PCR; in TCRdb, only in-frame clones are kept and a portion is missing. In the table there are 150,000 to 200,000 clones, approximately 86% of which are singletons. Sequencing used peripheral blood. The receptors were sampled from a man aged 55 to 70 with acute or convalescent COVID-19.

The rearrangement joins TRBV5-1 to TRBJ2-1; the match to TRBD1 covers 9 bases. J lost 9 bases, V lost 4 bases, and 8 bases had no gene match. The germline gives CDR1 SGHRS, CDR2 YFSETQ. This CDR3 region has 14 residues. The CDR3 region is CASSTGQGPREQFF. CDR3 DNA: TGCGCCAGCAGCACCGGACAGGGGCCTCGTGAGCAGTTCTTC.

This clone appeared a single time. This chain's CDR3 is CASSAGGLQGGYTF. The CDR3 DNA reads as TGCGCCAGCAGCGCGGGCGGGTTGCAAGGAGGCTACACCTTC. V and J are TRBV5-1 and TRBJ1-2; D not resolved. The germline V gene encodes CDR1 SGHRS and CDR2 YFSETQ. The CDR3 is made up of 14 amino acids. Trimming took off 4 bases at V and 8 bases at J, with 18 bases between the two ends.

This clone was recorded a few times. This sequence joins TRBV30 and TRBJ2-5, with D possibly being TRBD2 (5 bases). Germline V gives CDR1 GTSNPN, CDR2 SVGIG (reference sequence). CDR3 length: 17 residues. V lost 3 bases to trimming and J lost 0 bases, with 20 bases between them. The CDR3 sequence: CAWSEPPAGVDQETQYF. The CDR3 DNA follows: TGTGCCTGGAGCGAACCACCGGCCGGGGTGGACCAAGAGACCCAGTACTTC.

The chain uses TRBV28 and TRBJ1-4; 8 bases match TRBD1. The CDR3 is made up of 16 amino acids. Trimming took 5 bases from V and 2 from J; bases not matched to a gene: 7. CDR1 and CDR2 from the germline V gene are MDHEN and SYDVKM. The CDR3 reads CASSRDRGFTNEKLFF. CDR3 DNA: TGTGCCAGCAGTCGCGACAGGGGTTTCACTAATGAAAAACTGTTTTTT.

The V call is TRBV5-1, the J call TRBJ2-7; TRBD1 might be the D (6 bases). CDR3 size: 14 residues. V lost 2 bases and J lost 4, with 13 bases in between. Germline CDR1 is SGHRS and CDR2 is YFSETQ. CDR3 nucleotide sequence: TGCGCCAGCAGCTTTGGGGGCGGAAGTTACGAGCAGTACTTC. Translated: CASSFGGGSYEQYF.

The chain combines TRBV19 with TRBJ2-1; possibly TRBD1 for D (6 bases). V dropped 3 bases and J dropped 4 bases, with 10 bases sitting between them. The CDR3 sequence is 14 residues long. Germline CDR1 reads LNHDA; CDR2 reads SQIVND (reference sequence). CDR3: CASSISTGYNEQFF. The DNA for the CDR3 is TGTGCCAGTAGTATCTCGACAGGTTACAATGAGCAGTTCTTC.

The chain carries TRBV11-2 and TRBJ2-1, with TRBD2 matching over 7 bases. The CDR3 runs to 15 residues. The germline V gene has CDR1 SGHAT and CDR2 FQNNGV. V was clipped by 5 bases and J by 8 bases; unmatched bases: 12. This CDR3 reads CASSPRAGRWDEQFF. The DNA for the CDR3 is TGTGCCAGCAGCCCCAGAGCGGGAAGATGGGATGAGCAGTTCTTC.

This chain links TRBV27 with TRBJ1-5; 8 bases are a match to TRBD1. From germline, CDR1 is MNHEY and CDR2 SMNVEV (reference sequence). The CDR3 has 15 amino acids. V was pared by 6 bases and J by 6 bases, with 10 bases of the junction left unmatched. The CDR3 sequence: CASRAGGAHFQPQHF. DNA for the CDR3: TGTGCCAGCAGGGCAGGGGGCGCACATTTTCAGCCCCAGCATTTT.

This chain joins TRBV27 and TRBJ2-7, with 7 bases identical to TRBD2. V lost 5 bases and J lost 4; bases outside the gene matches: 8. CDR3 length equals 14 residues. Germline V lookup: CDR1 MNHEY, CDR2 SMNVEV (reference sequence). The CDR3 DNA is TGTGCCAGCAGTCCGGCGCGGGAGCTATACGAGCAGTACTTC. This encodes CASSPARELYEQYF.

This clone was counted only a few times. Here the CDR3 DNA reads TGTGCCAGCTCCCGGCAGGGGAGCTCCTACGAGCAGTACTTC. Protein product: CASSRQGSSYEQYF. The chain employs TRBV2 and TRBJ2-7; D is perhaps TRBD1 (6 bases). The CDR3 has 14 amino acids. Germline lookup yields CDR1 SNHLY and CDR2 FYNNEI. V lost 8 bases and J 0 bases, leaving 14 bases between the germline ends.

This chain uses TRBV19 with TRBJ1-5; D is undetermined. Trimming shortened V by 4 bases and J by 5 bases, and 24 bases separated the two germline ends. The CDR3 spans 18 residues. CDR1 is LNHDA, CDR2 SQIVND, per germline (reference sequence). The CDR3 DNA sequence: TGTGCCAGTAGTACGAATGGAGGACCCAAGGGATTTCATCAGCCCCAGCATTTT. Protein sequence: CASSTNGGPKGFHQPQHF.

The chain carries TRBV5-1 and TRBJ1-1; D is possibly TRBD1 (6 bases). CDR3 length: 14 amino acids. The ends were cut back, 3 bases at V and 3 bases at J, with 12 bases in the middle. Germline V gene data show CDR1 as SGHRS and CDR2 as YFSETQ. CDR3: CASSSTGMDTEAFF. For the CDR3, the DNA is TGCGCCAGCAGCTCCACAGGGATGGACACTGAAGCTTTCTTT.

The chain has TRBV29-1 and TRBJ2-1, with 15 bases identical to TRBD2. The CDR3 loop spans 16 amino acids. In germline, CDR1 is SQVTM, CDR2 ANQGSEA. The V and J ends lost 4 bases and 8 bases, in that order; junction bases with no gene match: 9. This CDR3 is CSVAGGLAGGIDEQFF. The CDR3 DNA is TGCAGCGTTGCCGGAGGACTAGCGGGAGGGATCGATGAGCAGTTCTTC.

The V gene is TRBV30, the J gene TRBJ2-5; 8 bases are shared with TRBD1. The CDR3 runs 13 residues. V lost 1 base to trimming and J lost 4 bases; unmatched junction nucleotides: 2. Germline CDR1 is GTSNPN and CDR2 is SVGIG (reference sequence). CDR3 amino acids: CAWSADRGETQYF. CDR3 bases: TGTGCCTGGAGTGCCGACAGGGGAGAGACCCAGTACTTC.

This rearrangement joins TRBV23-1 to TRBJ1-2; 8 positions agree with TRBD1. TRBV23-1 is an ORF, with its function uncertain. The CDR3 has 18 residues. Trimming took 5 bases from V and 0 from J; bases not matched to a gene: 14. The CDR3: CASSSPPGQAFSNYGYTF. As DNA, the CDR3 is TGCGCCAGCAGTTCTCCTCCGGGACAGGCCTTCTCTAACTATGGCTACACCTTC.

The chain is built from TRBV7-9 and TRBJ2-1; D remains unclear. The CDR3 consists of 17 residues. CDR1 is SEHNR and CDR2 is FQNEAQ in the germline V gene (reference sequence). The V end lost 5 bases, the J end lost 0 bases, and 17 bases lay between the germline ends. CDR3 in DNA: TGTGCCAGCAGCCCCAAAGCCGCGGCGTTCTCCTACAATGAGCAGTTCTTC. It encodes CASSPKAAAFSYNEQFF.

The J gene is TRBJ1-3, the V gene TRBV7-2; D ambiguous. V was cut by 6 bases and J by 8 bases, with 14 bases left in between. CDR3 size: 13 residues. Germline CDR1 reads SGHTA; CDR2 reads FQGNSA. CDR3 residues: CASSRSFLDTIYF. Written as DNA, the CDR3 is TGTGCCAGCAGTCGCTCGTTTCTAGACACCATATATTTT.

V is TRBV5-1 and J is TRBJ1-3; no firm D call. Germline loops: CDR1 SGHRS, CDR2 YFSETQ. The germline V and J ends were trimmed by 0 bases and 0 bases, with 4 bases remaining between them. This CDR3 contains 14 residues. CDR3 coding DNA: TGCGCCAGCAGCTTGGCCAACTCTGGAAACACCATATATTTT. The encoded protein is CASSLANSGNTIYF.

This clone was counted ten times or more. The chain links TRBV28 to TRBJ2-7, with a possible D match to TRBD1 (5 bases). The V gene's germline CDR1 is MDHEN and CDR2 SYDVKM. The CDR3 covers 14 residues. Trimming took 3 bases from V and 1 from J, leaving 10 bases between them. CDR3 sequence (DNA): TGTGCCAGCAGTTTCTCGACAGATTCCTACGAGCAGTACTTC. This sequence encodes CASSFSTDSYEQYF.

The V call is TRBV3-1 (or the pseudogene TRBV3-2), the J call TRBJ1-4, with D perhaps TRBD1 (6 bases). This CDR3 is 12 amino acids long. CDR1 and CDR2 from the germline V gene are LGHDT and YNNKEL (reference sequence). The ends were cut back, 2 bases at V and 12 bases at J, with 10 bases in the middle. In DNA form, the CDR3 reads TGTGCCAGCAGCCAAAACGAGGGGGAACTGTTTTTT. Protein: CASSQNEGELFF.

The rearrangement joins TRBV28 to TRBJ1-5; D call uncertain. The CDR3 spans 19 residues. The germline CDR1 and CDR2 sequences are MDHEN and SYDVKM. Trimming shortened V by 5 bases and J by 2 bases, and 25 bases separated the two germline ends. The CDR3: CASSPYPREPKEGNQPQHF. The CDR3 nucleotides are TGTGCCAGCAGTCCGTATCCTAGGGAGCCCAAAGAGGGCAATCAGCCCCAGCATTTT.

This clone appeared once. V gene TRBV3-1 (or the pseudogene TRBV3-2) combines with J gene TRBJ2-3; D perhaps matches TRBD2 (6 bases). The CDR3 extends over 16 amino acids. Germline V gives CDR1 LGHDT, CDR2 YNNKEL (reference sequence). Trimming stripped 1 base from V and 5 bases from J, with 16 bases between. The CDR3 reads CASSQVGTGVKDTQYF. The CDR3 DNA reads as TGTGCCAGCAGCCAAGTGGGGACGGGAGTAAAAGATACGCAGTATTTT.

The chain combines TRBV5-1 with TRBJ1-2; no definite D call. With 0 bases removed from V and 7 bases from J, the gap between germline ends came to 16 bases. The CDR3 is made up of 15 amino acids. Looked up from germline, CDR1 is SGHRS and CDR2 is YFSETQ. The CDR3 sequence: CASSLEIRGSLGYTF. The CDR3 region has the DNA TGCGCCAGCAGCTTGGAGATTCGCGGGTCTCTTGGCTACACCTTC.